The rows below give T cell receptor beta chains drawn from one sample of a study of T cells after yellow fever vaccination. TCRdb redid the calling of the 5' RACE reads with MiXCR, one entry per CDR3 protein. In the table there are some 240,000 distinct CDR3 sequences, about 3.7% of which are singletons. The source material was PBMCs, sampled 15 days after the yellow fever booster vaccination. All receptors derive from a man between 18 and 29 years old who received the YFV17D yellow fever vaccine. Both conserved end residues are part of each CDR3. The order of the fields is D gene, CDR3 length, V gene, clone size, J gene, CDR3 DNA, CDR3 protein. A D gene is named only where the DNA matches it firmly. Part of the rows lack a size; the others show once, few, many or a class for expanded clones.

>NA|18|TRBV6-6|many|TRBJ2-1
TGTGCCAGCAGTTACCGGAACGCGCGGGGGCCCATGAGCAATGAGCAGTTCTTC
CASSYRNARGPMSNEQFF
>NA|15|TRBV7-2|many|TRBJ2-1
TGTGCCAGCAGCTTACAACGGGGTATGGGCAATGAGCAGTTCTTC
CASSLQRGMGNEQFF
>NA|13|TRBV30|NA|TRBJ1-5
TGTGCCTGGAGCAGGGCCCGCAATCAGCCCCAGCATTTT
CAWSRARNQPQHF
>NA|12|TRBV11-2|many|TRBJ2-7
TGTGCCAGCAGCTGGGGGTGGCACGAGCAGTACTTC
CASSWGWHEQYF
>TRBD1|13|TRBV27|many|TRBJ1-2
TGTGCCAGCAGTGGACAGGGTAGTGGTGGCTACACCTTC
CASSGQGSGGYTF
>NA|14|TRBV6-5|many|TRBJ1-5
TGTGCCAGCAGACTTGGGCCTCGCGATATGACCCAGCATTTT
CASRLGPRDMTQHF
>NA|12|TRBV29-1|many|TRBJ2-7
TGCAGCGTCACCGGGACAAACTACGAGCAGTACTTC
CSVTGTNYEQYF
>TRBD2|15|TRBV19|many|TRBJ2-5
TGTGCCAGTAGTATGACTAGCGGGGGGCTTACAACCCAGTACTTC
CASSMTSGGLTTQYF
>NA|13|TRBV12-3/TRBV12-4|many|TRBJ1-1
TGTGCCAGCAACACAGGACCGAACACTGAAGCTTTCTTT
CASNTGPNTEAFF
>NA|17|TRBV10-3|many|TRBJ2-6
TGTGCCATCAGTGACGAACCCGTATTCTCTGGGGCCAACGTCCTGACTTTC
CAISDEPVFSGANVLTF
>TRBD2|16|TRBV27|many|TRBJ2-1
TGTGCCAGCAGTTTATCGTGGGGACTAGCGGGGCTTGAGCAGTTCTTC
CASSLSWGLAGLEQFF
>TRBD1|13|TRBV2|many|TRBJ1-2
TGTGCCAGCAGTGCGACAGGGGGCTATGGCTACACCTTC
CASSATGGYGYTF
>NA|14|TRBV4-1|many|TRBJ1-1
TGCGCCAGCAGCCAGCACCCCGGGGGGACTGAAGCTTTCTTT
CASSQHPGGTEAFF
>NA|14|TRBV20-1|many|TRBJ1-5
TGCAGTGCTGGGGGGACATATAGCAATCAGCCCCAGCATTTT
CSAGGTYSNQPQHF
>TRBD1|13|TRBV5-1|few|TRBJ1-1
TGCGCCAGCAGCGCTACAGGGGAGGCTGAAGCTTTCTTT
CASSATGEAEAFF
>NA|14|TRBV6-6|many|TRBJ2-1
TGTGCCAGCAGCCGGGCCTTGGCGAGCAATGAGCAGTTCTTC
CASSRALASNEQFF
>TRBD1|15|TRBV7-9|many|TRBJ2-5
TGTGCCAGCAGCTTAGGACAGGGCAGCCAAGAGACCCAGTACTTC
CASSLGQGSQETQYF
>TRBD2|15|TRBV20-1|many|TRBJ2-3
TGCAGTGCTAGTTTGGCTAGCGGGTTCAGGGGAACGCAGTATTTT
CSASLASGFRGTQYF
>NA|13|TRBV7-2|many|TRBJ1-2
TGTGCCAGCAGTCAAGACATGTCCTATGGCTACACCTTC
CASSQDMSYGYTF
>NA|14|TRBV6-1|NA|TRBJ2-5
TGTGCCAGCAGTGAAGGGATTGGGCAAGAGACCCAGTACTTC
CASSEGIGQETQYF
>NA|13|TRBV5-1|many|TRBJ2-7
TGCGCCAGCAGCCAGGACAGTTTCTACGAGCAGTACTTC
CASSQDSFYEQYF
>NA|14|TRBV6-5|many|TRBJ2-1
TGTGCCAGCACCGAGGGGGGGGGATTGAATGAGCAGTTCTTC
CASTEGGGLNEQFF
>TRBD2|14|TRBV20-1|NA|TRBJ2-5
TGCAGTGCTACTGGGACTAGCGGGGTAGAGACCCAGTACTTC
CSATGTSGVETQYF
>NA|16|TRBV18|few|TRBJ1-2
TGTGCCAGCTCACCCTATGGGGGACTATCTAACTATGGCTACACCTTC
CASSPYGGLSNYGYTF
>NA|14|TRBV11-3|few|TRBJ2-2
TGTGCCAGCAGCAGGGGCGTTAACACCGGGGAGCTGTTTTTT
CASSRGVNTGELFF
>NA|13|TRBV10-3|many|TRBJ2-2
TGTGCCATCAACGGCCCGGGTACCGGGGAGCTGTTTTTT
CAINGPGTGELFF
>TRBD1|17|TRBV6-2/TRBV6-3|many|TRBJ1-6
TGTGCCGGCGACTGGCAGGGGGCTATAGCCTATAATTCACCCCTCCACTTT
CAGDWQGAIAYNSPLHF
>NA|14|TRBV25-1|many|TRBJ2-1
TGTGCCAGCAGTGATCGCGGGGAAGGAAATGAGCAGTTCTTC
CASSDRGEGNEQFF
>NA|16|TRBV4-3|many|TRBJ1-3
TGCGCCAGCAGCCAGTCCGCTACAGGGTCCGGAAACACCATATATTTT
CASSQSATGSGNTIYF
>NA|15|TRBV7-3|many|TRBJ2-5
TGTGCCAGCAGCAAGGGAGGTCTATACCAAGAGACCCAGTACTTC
CASSKGGLYQETQYF
>NA|14|TRBV4-3|many|TRBJ1-5
TGCGCCAGCAGCCAAGATACGTGGAATCAGCCCCAGCATTTT
CASSQDTWNQPQHF
>NA|12|TRBV24-1|many|TRBJ1-1
TGTGCCACCAGTGATGGGGACACTGAAGCTTTCTTT
CATSDGDTEAFF
>NA|15|TRBV5-3|few|TRBJ2-3
TGTGCCAGAAGCTGGCCTAGCCAGCGCACAGATACGCAGTATTTT
CARSWPSQRTDTQYF
>NA|13|TRBV18|many|TRBJ1-1
TGTGCCAGCTCACCTCTTCCTCAGGCTGAAGCTTTCTTT
CASSPLPQAEAFF
>NA|14|TRBV14|many|TRBJ1-4
TGTGCCAGCACCTCAACGGGGGCCCCTGAAAAACTGTTTTTT
CASTSTGAPEKLFF
>TRBD2|16|TRBV7-2|many|TRBJ2-5
TGTGCCAGCAGCTTAGCTACTAGCGGGGCTCAAGAGACCCAGTACTTC
CASSLATSGAQETQYF
>NA|16|TRBV15|many|TRBJ2-3
TGTGCCACCAGCAAATCCACGGGGTACCCCACAGATACGCAGTATTTT
CATSKSTGYPTDTQYF
>TRBD1|15|TRBV20-1|many|TRBJ2-1
TGCAGTGCTAGAGATCCCGGGACAGGGGGGGATGAGCAGTTCTTC
CSARDPGTGGDEQFF
>TRBD1|15|TRBV7-2|many|TRBJ2-5
TGTGCCAGCAGCCCCCAGCTGTTCAGGGGGGAGACCCAGTACTTC
CASSPQLFRGETQYF
>NA|15|TRBV5-6|many|TRBJ2-7
TGTGCCAGCACCTCGGAGGGGGGATTGGACTACGAGCAGTACTTC
CASTSEGGLDYEQYF
>NA|16|TRBV7-2|many|TRBJ2-3
TGTGCCAGCAGCTTAGCTATCCTCGAAAGCACAGATACGCAGTATTTT
CASSLAILESTDTQYF
>TRBD2|15|TRBV18|many|TRBJ2-1
TGTGCCAGCTCACCACCTCCAGCGGGGTACAATGAGCAGTTCTTC
CASSPPPAGYNEQFF
>TRBD1|14|TRBV5-1|many|TRBJ1-5
TGCGCCAGCAGCGAGGGACAGGGGATTCAGCCCCAGCATTTT
CASSEGQGIQPQHF
>NA|15|TRBV18|many|TRBJ1-6
TGTGCCAGCTCACCACCCTCGGGTTATAATTCACCCCTCCACTTT
CASSPPSGYNSPLHF
>TRBD1|15|TRBV5-1|many|TRBJ2-2
TGCGCCAGCAGAACCGCAGGGGGAAGTACCGGGGAGCTGTTTTTT
CASRTAGGSTGELFF
>TRBD1|13|TRBV6-6|many|TRBJ1-1
TGTGCCAGCAGTGCGGGACAGGGGACTGAAGCTTTCTTT
CASSAGQGTEAFF
>NA|14|TRBV4-3|many|TRBJ2-3
TGCGCCAGCAGCCGGGACACATGGACAGATACGCAGTATTTT
CASSRDTWTDTQYF
>TRBD1|16|TRBV12-3/TRBV12-4|few|TRBJ1-6
TGTGCCAGCAGTCATAAAAGGGACAGGGGAAATTCACCCCTCCACTTT
CASSHKRDRGNSPLHF